This T cell receptor beta chain emerged from a study of blood T cell repertoires in COVID-19. Across the whole study: COVID-19 samples from acute and convalescent phases originated in the United States, Italy and Spain. In each case, the material was cDNA or gDNA derived from T cells, B-cell-depleted T cells, or PBMCs.

Germline V gene sequence: CDR1 KGHDR, CDR2 SFDVKD. V gave up 4 bases and J gave up 2 bases; unmatched junction bases: 7. The CDR3 has 16 residues. Original processing notes: Reference gene primer amplification gave nucleated cell count estimates. Assay used: immunoSEQ multiplex PCR; TCRdb lists only in-frame clones, some missing. D and trimming were read from the DNA, whereas the V and J calls and clone size are those reported in that table. Of thousands of clones listed, roughly 89% were seen once; the top ten hold 20%. This clone was observed a single time. The receptor's source is a human donor in a cohort sampled during active COVID-19. Sequencing was performed on peripheral blood. This chain uses TRBV24-1 with TRBJ2-3; 8 bases fit TRBD1. CDR3 nucleotide sequence: TGTGCCACCAGTGACTGGACAGGGCCCGCCACAGATACGCAGTATTTT. Translated, it gives CATSDWTGPATDTQYF.